A selection of T cell receptor beta chains follows, all from one sample in a study of blood T cells in healthy people across ages. MiXCR, applied by TCRdb to the 5' RACE reads, yields one record per CDR3 protein. Altogether about 1.1 million distinct CDR3 sequences are present, around two fifths being singletons, with the ten largest covering about 12%. Sequenced material: blood. The receptors shown here come from a man younger than 35 in good health. Each CDR3 is given with its conserved first and last residue. The D gene is left open where the match is weak. Clone sizes are given selectively: once, few, many, or a class where the clone is expanded.

>NA|TRBJ1-1|NA|TRBV11-2
CASSLPLRLGVNIEAFF
TGTGCCAGCAGCTTACCCCTCAGGCTAGGGGTGAACATTGAAGCTTTCTTT
>NA|TRBJ1-2|many|TRBV29-1
CSAKTDLYGYTF
TGCAGCGCCAAGACTGATCTCTATGGCTACACCTTC
>NA|TRBJ1-4|NA|TRBV9
CASTKGTTNEKLFF
TGTGCCAGCACCAAAGGTACAACTAATGAAAAACTGTTTTTT
>NA|TRBJ2-1|NA|TRBV25-1
CASSETLGSNEQFF
TGTGCCAGCAGTGAAACCCTAGGAAGTAATGAGCAGTTCTTC
>TRBD1|TRBJ2-4|NA|TRBV20-1
CSARTGALPAKNIQYF
TGCAGTGCTAGGACAGGGGCCCTACCAGCCAAAAACATTCAGTACTTC
>NA|TRBJ2-4|NA|TRBV20-1
CSARSRGTYNEQYF
TGCAGTGCTAGAAGCCGGGGGACCTACAATGAGCAGTACTTC
>NA|TRBJ1-2|few|TRBV12-3/TRBV12-4
CASSPGRILYGYTF
TGTGCCAGCAGCCCGGGTCGGATCCTCTATGGCTACACCTTC
>NA|TRBJ2-1|NA|TRBV21-1
CASSKEDGTGFGGEQFF
TGTGCCAGCAGCAAAGAAGACGGGACGGGCTTTGGCGGGGAGCAGTTCTTC
>TRBD1|TRBJ1-2|many|TRBV20-1
CSAGQGVNYGYTF
TGCAGTGCTGGACAGGGGGTTAACTATGGCTACACCTTC
>TRBD2|TRBJ2-3|few|TRBV5-1
CASSSQTSGGKGTQYF
TGCGCCAGCAGCTCCCAGACTAGCGGGGGCAAGGGTACGCAGTATTTT
>TRBD1|TRBJ1-1|few|TRBV7-3
CASSSNTGANTEAFF
TGTGCCAGCAGCTCCAACACAGGGGCCAACACTGAAGCTTTCTTT
>NA|TRBJ2-7|few|TRBV5-1
CASTSERRPNEQYF
TGCGCCAGCACTTCGGAAAGAAGGCCGAACGAGCAGTACTTC
>NA|TRBJ2-4|NA|TRBV6-6
CASSYGRGIRDIQYF
TGTGCCAGCAGTTACGGCCGGGGGATACGGGACATTCAGTACTTC
>NA|TRBJ1-2|NA|TRBV20-1
CSATPSRGNYGYTF
TGCAGTGCCACCCCCTCCAGGGGAAACTATGGCTACACCTTC
>NA|TRBJ2-2|once|TRBV14
CASSRRHWSGELFF
TGTGCCAGCAGCCGCCGACACTGGAGCGGGGAGCTGTTTTTT
>TRBD1|TRBJ1-1|NA|TRBV15
CATSRDRGYTEAFF
TGTGCCACCAGCAGGGACAGGGGATATACTGAAGCTTTCTTT
>NA|TRBJ1-5|NA|TRBV28
CATSLRQPQHF
TGTGCCACCAGTTTGAGGCAGCCCCAGCATTTT
>NA|TRBJ2-1|many|TRBV12-3/TRBV12-4
CASSPLGEQFF
TGTGCCAGCAGTCCTCTGGGTGAGCAGTTCTTC
>NA|TRBJ2-3|NA|TRBV12-3/TRBV12-4
CASSESPRRPDTQYF
TGTGCCAGCAGTGAATCGCCAAGGAGACCAGATACGCAGTATTTT
>NA|TRBJ1-6|few|TRBV4-3
CASSATRGVRSPLHF
TGCGCCAGCAGCGCTACACGGGGGGTTAGGTCACCCCTCCACTTT
>NA|TRBJ2-3|NA|TRBV25-1
CATGRRTDTQYF
TGTGCGACTGGCCGACGCACAGATACGCAGTATTTT
>NA|TRBJ1-6|NA|TRBV29-1
CSAESETTDSPPHF
TGCAGCGCCGAAAGTGAGACAACGGATTCACCCCCCCACTTT